The 22 T cell receptor beta chains reported below all come from one sample, sequenced in a study of shared clonotypes between healthy human individuals. Some clones are missing from TCRdb's copy, which holds only in-frame ones; the method was immunoSEQ multiplex PCR. The sample carries a few hundred thousand clones, less than 80% recorded once. Input material: PBMCs. The receptor source for this set is a woman aged 40 to 50 in good health. Some clones in this sample may be carry-over from other donors' samples.

This clone showed up just a few times. This chain uses TRBV29-1 with TRBJ2-5; 8 positions match TRBD2. The J call may be faulty, since TRBJ2-7 better matches the DNA end. The CDR3 is 13 residues long. The germline V gene encodes CDR1 SQVTM and CDR2 ANQGSEA. The CDR3 DNA reads as TGCAGCGTTGAGGTTAGCGGGATTTTCGAGCAGTACTTC. Residues: CSVEVSGIFEQYF.

This chain connects TRBV2 to TRBJ2-6; unclear D gene. Germline CDR1 SNHLY, CDR2 FYNNEI. The CDR3 spans 15 residues. Trimming pared 2 bases from V and 0 bases from J, leaving 5 bases between. As DNA, the CDR3 is TGTGCCAGCAGTGAATTTGTCTCTGGGGCCAACGTCCTGACTTTC. The encoded protein is CASSEFVSGANVLTF.

There are a few counts of this clone. The V call is TRBV4-3, the J call TRBJ1-4; D is unresolved. This CDR3 has 12 residues. V was shortened by 3 bases and J by 10 bases, with 9 bases between the two germline ends. CDR1 and CDR2 from the germline V gene are LGHNA and YSLEER. The chain's CDR3 is CASSHTERKLFF. The DNA of the CDR3 is TGCGCCAGCAGCCACACAGAGCGAAAACTGTTTTTT.

This chain connects TRBV18 to TRBJ2-6, with D perhaps TRBD1 (5 bases). The CDR3 totals 17 residues. Trimming pared 3 bases from V and 0 bases from J, leaving 12 bases between. Germline CDR1 KGHSH, CDR2 LQKENI. CDR3: CASSPYPRGSGANVLTF. The CDR3 DNA sequence: TGTGCCAGCTCACCTTACCCAAGGGGCTCTGGGGCCAACGTCCTGACTTTC.

The chain couples TRBV19 to TRBJ2-2, with a possible D match to TRBD2 (5 bases). This CDR3 spans 14 amino acids. The V end was cut by 3 bases, the J end by 2 bases, with 7 bases between. Germline V lookup: CDR1 LNHDA, CDR2 SQIVND (reference sequence). The CDR3 DNA follows: TGTGCCAGTAGTATTAGCGTAAACACCGGGGAGCTGTTTTTT. This sequence encodes CASSISVNTGELFF.

This rearrangement joins TRBV5-1 to TRBJ1-2, with 8 bases lining up with TRBD1. V dropped 2 bases and J dropped 6; count of bases not matched to a gene: 3. Germline V gene lookup returns CDR1 SGHRS and CDR2 YFSETQ. The CDR3 length is 13 residues. The CDR3 spells CASSFQGADGYTF. The CDR3 DNA reads TGCGCCAGCAGCTTTCAGGGGGCGGATGGCTACACCTTC.

The chain links TRBV4-2 to TRBJ2-2, with D possibly called TRBD1 or TRBD2 (5 bases each). CDR1 LGHNA and CDR2 YNFKEQ come from the germline V gene. V dropped 5 bases and J dropped 6 bases, with 19 bases sitting between them. The CDR3 totals 16 residues. CDR3 sequence (DNA): TGTGCCAGCAGCGTACCCTCCGGGGCTGGCGCCGGGGAGCTGTTTTTT. It is translated as CASSVPSGAGAGELFF.

This clone was found once. The chain joins TRBV19 to TRBJ1-5; possible D gene TRBD1, 6 bases. V lost 5 bases and J lost 6, with 17 bases in between. CDR3 size: 15 residues. The germline gives CDR1 LNHDA, CDR2 SQIVND (reference sequence). Written as DNA, the CDR3 is TGTGCCAGTAGTGTGCGACAGGTACTGGGTCAGCCCCAGCATTTT. Protein product: CASSVRQVLGQPQHF. Complete variable domain (other parts from reference TRBV19 and TRBJ1-5): DGGITQSPKYLFRKEGQNVTLSCEQNLNHDAMYWYRQDPGQGLRLIYYSQIVNDFQKGDIAEGYSVSREKKESFPLTVTSAQKNPTAFYLCASSVRQVLGQPQHFGDGTRLSIL.

Worth noting for this clone: Other DNA sequences in the same sample also yield this CDR3. The chain is built from TRBV27 and TRBJ2-3, with 8 bases matching TRBD2. V lost 5 bases to trimming and J lost 1 base; unmatched junction nucleotides: 2. The CDR3 extends over 14 amino acids. Germline assignment: CDR1 MNHEY and CDR2 SMNVEV (reference sequence). CDR3 loop: CASSPAGGTDTQYF. CDR3 sequence (DNA): TGTGCCAGCAGTCCAGCGGGAGGCACAGATACGCAGTATTTT.

The chain recombines TRBV28 with TRBJ2-1; no clear D. Between the trimmed V and J ends, which lost 1 base and 7 bases, there was a span of 11 bases. The CDR3 is 14 amino acids. Germline V gives CDR1 MDHEN, CDR2 SYDVKM. This CDR3 is CASSLSAGTNEQFF. DNA of the CDR3: TGTGCCAGCAGTTTATCGGCTGGCACGAATGAGCAGTTCTTC.

CDR3 region: CASSPAGTANTGELFF. CDR3 DNA sequence: TGTGCCAGCAGTCCTGCGGGGACAGCGAACACCGGGGAGCTGTTTTTT. V usage is TRBV28 and J usage is TRBJ2-2; D might be TRBD1 (7 bases). This CDR3 is built from 16 residues. Germline V gives CDR1 MDHEN, CDR2 SYDVKM. The germline V and J ends were trimmed by 5 bases and 0 bases, with 13 bases remaining between them.

Points on this clone: The DNA is omitted, as the CDR3 cannot be located on it reliably, and the CDR3 follows TCRdb's listing. The rearrangement joins TRBV27 to TRBJ2-1; the table's TRBD2 call for D was not verified on the DNA. With termini counted, the CDR3 has 18 amino acids. Germline V lookup: CDR1 MNHEY, CDR2 SMNVEV (reference sequence). The CDR3 sequence: CASSTSLGSMGSYNEQFF.

V is TRBV19 and J is TRBJ2-2; D could derive from TRBD1 or TRBD2 (5 bases each). From germline, CDR1 is LNHDA and CDR2 SQIVND (reference sequence). The CDR3 covers 12 residues. V lost 3 bases, J lost 6 bases, and 5 bases lay in between. The CDR3 DNA reads TGTGCCAGTAGTATGGGGGCCGGGGAGCTGTTTTTT. Protein product: CASSMGAGELFF.

The gene calls are TRBV7-8 and TRBJ2-2, with 7 bases identical to TRBD1. The V segment lost 4 bases and the J segment 4 bases; nucleotides outside the gene matches: 9. This CDR3 spans 16 amino acids. The germline V gene has CDR1 SGHVS and CDR2 FQNEAQ. The CDR3 nucleotides are TGTGCCAGCAGCTCGACAGGGTTTGCATCCACCGGGGAGCTGTTTTTT. Protein product: CASSSTGFASTGELFF.

The CDR3 nucleotides are TGTGCCAGCAGCAAAGCGCGGGAGGGGGCGGAGGAACAAAACATTCAGTACTTC. This codes for CASSKAREGAEEQNIQYF. The chain joins TRBV21-1 to TRBJ2-4; the D call TRBD2 from the table was never checked on the DNA. TRBV21-1 is a pseudogene segment. CDR3 size: 18 residues.

The V call is TRBV5-1, the J call TRBJ2-7; TRBD2 might be the D (5 bases). Per germline, CDR1 SGHRS and CDR2 YFSETQ. The CDR3 runs 12 residues. V was cut by 2 bases and J by 6 bases, with 9 bases left in between. As DNA, the CDR3 is TGCGCCAGCAGCTTTACTAGTTCCGAGCAGTACTTC. Translating it yields CASSFTSSEQYF.

A note on this clone: This sequence is one base from a far larger clone and is likely a read error. The rearrangement joins TRBV5-4 to TRBJ2-7, with 7 bases aligning to TRBD2. The V segment lost 0 bases and the J segment 2 bases; nucleotides outside the gene matches: 11. CDR1 and CDR2 (germline): SGHNT, YYREEE (reference sequence). The CDR3 is made up of 17 amino acids. DNA for the CDR3: TGTGCCAGCAGCTTGGGTGGCGCCGGGGGGAACCCCTACGAGCAGTACTTC. Amino acid sequence: CASSLGGAGGNPYEQYF.

The V gene is TRBV27, the J gene TRBJ2-2; D is unclear. Germline V gene data show CDR1 as MNHEY and CDR2 as SMNVEV (reference sequence). The V end was cut by 4 bases, the J end by 4 bases, with 13 bases between. CDR3 length: 15 residues. CDR3 DNA sequence: TGTGCCAGCAGTTATCTAAGAGTCCTCACCGGGGAGCTGTTTTTT. Translating gives CASSYLRVLTGELFF.

The CDR3 spells CASSPDTSGKQYF. The CDR3 DNA reads as TGTGCCAGCTCACCCGATACTAGCGGGAAGCAGTACTTC. This chain joins TRBV18 and TRBJ2-7; 10 positions agree with TRBD2. Trimming cost V 3 bases and J 8 bases; bases outside gene matches: 4. The CDR3 has 13 amino acids. Germline CDR1 is KGHSH and CDR2 is LQKENI. Looking up the rest from reference TRBV18 and TRBJ2-7 gives the full variable domain: NAGVMQNPRHLVRRRGQEARLRCSPMKGHSHVYWYRQLPEEGLKFMVYLQKENIIDESGMPKERFSAEFPKEGPSILRIQQVVRGDSAAYFCASSPDTSGKQYFGPGTRLTVT.

The V gene is TRBV6-5, the J gene TRBJ1-4, with 9 bases that match TRBD1. J lost 7 bases, V lost 6 bases, and 6 bases had no gene match. CDR1 and CDR2 from the germline V gene are MNHEY and SVGAGI. There are 14 residues in the CDR3. CDR3 bases: TGTGCCAGCAGCCCCGACAGGGGGGGTGAAAAACTGTTTTTT. It codes for CASSPDRGGEKLFF.

In its sample, this clone was seen once. V usage is TRBV7-9 and J usage is TRBJ2-7; D remains ambiguous. Deletions cut 1 base from V and 7 bases from J, with 11 bases between. Germline CDR1 is SEHNR and CDR2 is FQNEAQ (reference sequence). The CDR3 has 13 amino acids. The CDR3 here is CASSLVPLGEQYF. As DNA, the CDR3 is TGTGCCAGCAGCTTAGTCCCCCTTGGAGAGCAGTACTTC.

A note on this clone: Different DNA sequences within this sample yield the same CDR3. This chain uses TRBV27 with TRBJ2-1; D gene ambiguous. This CDR3 has 13 amino acids. V was trimmed by 1 base and J by 4 bases, leaving 5 bases between them. CDR1 is MNHEY and CDR2 is SMNVEV in the germline V gene (reference sequence). The CDR3 sequence is CASSLLRYNEQFF. Here the CDR3 DNA reads TGTGCCAGCAGTTTATTGCGGTACAATGAGCAGTTCTTC.